This TCR beta chain was recovered during a study of chemoradiotherapy in HPV16-positive cancers. Across the whole study: Functional T-cell assays on a couple of HPV16-positive patients' cells defined candidate HPV-specific clones and common TCR motifs.

Clones were sequenced by immunoSEQ multiplex PCR, and TCRdb holds only the in-frame ones, with some missing. The sample records about 24,000 clones, 80% to 95% being singletons. The germline gives CDR1 SGHVS, CDR2 FNYEAQ. This CDR3 has 16 residues. Trimming cost V 1 base and J 3 bases; bases outside gene matches: 6. Study findings and constraints: Candidate HPV-specific clones and E7-related TCR motifs grew in tumor during treatment. For HPV16-positive patients, expanding HPV-responsive T cells associated with longer recurrence-free survival.

On this clone itself: Its antigen is not known.

The gene calls are TRBV7-6 and TRBJ2-1, with 7 bases matching TRBD2. The sequence was obtained from a human donor with HPV-associated anogenital cancer. The source material was blood, sampled from a patient who underwent chemoradiotherapy. The CDR3 sequence is CASSLDVLAVYNEQFF. Written as DNA, the CDR3 is TGTGCCAGCAGCTTAGATGTGCTAGCGGTCTACAATGAGCAGTTCTTC.